One and the same sample provided the 8 T cell receptor beta chains below, sequenced in a study of cytomegalovirus exposure and HLA in healthy donors. In the PCR, 60 Vbeta and 13 Jbeta primers were used. TCRdb's table, derived via immunoSEQ multiplex PCR, lists solely in-frame clones and lacks some. This table has 100,000 to 150,000 clones, 70% to 85% appearing once. The sequenced sample consisted of PBMCs. These receptors were collected from a man aged 50 to 59 in good health and CMV-seronegative.

The rearrangement uses TRBV29-1 and TRBJ2-1; D is possibly TRBD1 (6 bases). The length of the CDR3 is 14 residues. Germline CDR1 SQVTM, CDR2 ANQGSEA. Trimming pared 7 bases from V and 3 bases from J, leaving 16 bases between. In DNA form, the CDR3 reads TGCAGCGCTTCCACAGGGTTTGTCTACAATGAGCAGTTCTTC. Protein product: CSASTGFVYNEQFF.

The CDR3 sequence is CASSPTGGTEAFF. DNA of the CDR3: TGTGCCAGCTCACCTACAGGGGGCACTGAAGCTTTCTTT. The V gene is TRBV18, the J gene TRBJ1-1; 8 bases map to TRBD1. The trim removed 3 bases at V and 4 bases at J, leaving 1 base unmatched. CDR3 length: 13 amino acids. Per germline, CDR1 KGHSH and CDR2 LQKENI.

The chain carries TRBV2 and TRBJ1-6; D is undetermined. The CDR3 has 13 residues. The V end lost 9 bases, the J end lost 8 bases, and 14 bases lay between the germline ends. CDR1 and CDR2 (germline): SNHLY, FYNNEI. The CDR3 nucleotides are TGTGCCAGTTACCTACCCGGGGATTCACCCCTCCACTTT. Protein sequence: CASYLPGDSPLHF.

The sample holds a few counts of this clone. The genes are TRBV4-1 and TRBJ2-1; 10 nucleotides agree with TRBD2. Germline CDR1 reads MGHRA; CDR2 reads YSYEKL. The junction had 0 bases not matched to a gene; V was cut back by 6 bases and J by 1 base. The CDR3 consists of 14 residues. The CDR3, as DNA: TGCGCCAGCAGGACTAGCGGGTCCTACAATGAGCAGTTCTTC. Its protein product is CASRTSGSYNEQFF.

In nucleotides, the CDR3 is TGTGCCAGCAGCGGGGTGGGCGCGGGGGTTTCAGATACGCAGTATTTT. It codes for CASSGVGAGVSDTQYF. The gene calls are TRBV9 and TRBJ2-3, with TRBD2 matching 7 bases. Germline-derived CDR1 and CDR2 are SGDLS and YYNGEE. With 3 bases clipped from V and 4 bases from J, the junction kept 11 bases outside the gene matches. CDR3 size: 16 residues.

The CDR3 here is CASSILAGPGPQHF. CDR3 sequence (DNA): TGTGCCAGTAGTATACTGGCAGGACCGGGACCCCAGCATTTT. The chain uses TRBV19 and TRBJ1-5; D not resolved. The germline V gene encodes CDR1 LNHDA and CDR2 SQIVND (reference sequence). V was shortened by 2 bases and J by 10 bases, with 15 bases between the two germline ends. This CDR3 has 14 residues.

The chain links TRBV5-1 to TRBJ2-1, with TRBD2 matching over 9 bases. Germline loops: CDR1 SGHRS, CDR2 YFSETQ. V shed 4 bases and J 8 bases; nucleotides not matched to a gene: 13. The CDR3 is made up of 16 amino acids. The chain's CDR3 is CASSADPSGVGDEQFF. The CDR3 DNA sequence: TGCGCCAGCAGCGCAGACCCTAGCGGGGTGGGGGATGAGCAGTTCTTC.

This clone was observed a handful of times. V and J are TRBV5-1 and TRBJ2-5, with D uncertain. The J call is doubtful: the DNA matches TRBJ2-7 better. The CDR3 is 13 residues long. Per germline, CDR1 SGHRS and CDR2 YFSETQ. CDR3 bases: TGCGCCAGCAGCTTGGGTAGCTCCTACGAGCAGTACTTC. Protein sequence: CASSLGSSYEQYF.